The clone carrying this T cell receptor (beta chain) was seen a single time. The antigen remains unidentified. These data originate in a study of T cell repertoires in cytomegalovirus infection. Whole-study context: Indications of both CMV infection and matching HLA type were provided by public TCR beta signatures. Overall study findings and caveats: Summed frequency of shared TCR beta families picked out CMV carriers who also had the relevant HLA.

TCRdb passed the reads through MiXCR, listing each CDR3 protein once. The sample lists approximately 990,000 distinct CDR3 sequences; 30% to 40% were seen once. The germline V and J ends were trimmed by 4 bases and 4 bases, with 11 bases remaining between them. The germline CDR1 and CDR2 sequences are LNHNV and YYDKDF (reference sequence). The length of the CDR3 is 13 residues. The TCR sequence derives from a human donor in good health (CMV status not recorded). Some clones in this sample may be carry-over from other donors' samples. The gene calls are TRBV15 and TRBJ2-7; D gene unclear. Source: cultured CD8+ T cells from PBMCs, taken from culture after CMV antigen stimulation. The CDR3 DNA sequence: TGTGCCACCAGCAAAGGCGAGGATTACGAGCAGTACTTC. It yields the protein CATSKGEDYEQYF.